The 16 T cell receptor beta chains given below trace back to one sample, sequenced in a study of shared clonotypes between healthy human individuals (dated by TCRdb to between 2020 and 2021). Libraries were prepared through the immunoSEQ multiplex PCR assay. TCRdb stores this immuneACCESS table with in-frame sequences only. Part of the clones is absent; in the studies checked, under half of the shortfall reflects unresolved V genes, and no reason is known for the rest. This sample is represented by approximately 740,000 clones; roughly 70% of them were singletons. Less than 2% of the sample comes from the top ten. Sequenced material: memory CD4+ T cells sorted from blood. The cell subset or site label here, explained by the study, means: CD45RA-negative fraction. The receptors shown here come from a woman younger than 45 in good health.

The rearrangement links TRBV28 to TRBJ1-2; 8 bases are a match to TRBD1. The CDR3 consists of 14 residues. The V segment lost 5 bases and the J segment 3 bases; nucleotides outside the gene matches: 5. Germline CDR1 MDHEN, CDR2 SYDVKM. The CDR3 DNA reads as TGTGCCAGCAGTACAGGGGGAGTTTACTATGGCTACACCTTC. Translation gives CASSTGGVYYGYTF.

This chain connects TRBV9 to TRBJ1-1, with a tentative D call TRBD1 (5 bases). Trimming took off 3 bases at V and 3 bases at J, with 15 bases between the two ends. In germline, CDR1 is SGDLS, CDR2 YYNGEE. The CDR3 is made up of 15 amino acids. CDR3 coding DNA: TGTGCCAGCAGCGACCAGGGTGGGGGGGACACTGAAGCTTTCTTT. Translating it yields CASSDQGGGDTEAFF.

The rearrangement uses TRBV11-2 and TRBJ2-6, with TRBD1 matching over 9 bases. CDR3 length equals 18 residues. CDR1 is SGHAT and CDR2 is FQNNGV in the germline V gene. Unmatched junction bases numbered 4, after V lost 0 bases and J lost 1 base. The CDR3 loop is CASSLEPGQGSGANVLTF. The CDR3 DNA follows: TGTGCCAGCAGCTTAGAGCCGGGACAGGGATCTGGGGCCAACGTCCTGACTTTC.

This rearrangement joins TRBV19 to TRBJ1-5; no clear D gene. Trimming pared 8 bases from V and 7 bases from J, leaving 15 bases between. The CDR3 has 13 residues. The germline V gene encodes CDR1 LNHDA and CDR2 SQIVND (reference sequence). CDR3 amino acids: CASGLGGVQPQHF. The CDR3 bases are TGTGCCAGTGGTTTGGGCGGGGTCCAGCCCCAGCATTTT.

The V call is TRBV11-1, the J call TRBJ2-5; possibly TRBD1 or TRBD2 for D (5 bases each). Per the germline V gene, CDR1 is SGHAT and CDR2 is FQDESV (reference sequence). The V and J ends lost 8 bases and 1 base respectively, with 17 bases between them. This CDR3 region has 15 residues. DNA for the CDR3: TGTGCCAGCCAGGGAGTAATCGAGATCCAAGAGACCCAGTACTTC. It yields the protein CASQGVIEIQETQYF.

On this clone: A single base is all that separates this from a far larger clone, so a read error is likely. This specimen includes other DNA sequences encoding the same CDR3. The V call is TRBV29-1, the J call TRBJ2-7, with D unresolved. Between the trimmed V and J ends, which lost 4 bases and 3 bases, there was a span of 4 bases. The CDR3 sequence is 10 residues long. Germline lookup yields CDR1 SQVTM and CDR2 ANQGSEA. This CDR3 is CSVGGYEQYF. In DNA form, the CDR3 reads TGCAGCGTTGGGGGCTACGAGCAGTACTTC.

The V and J genes are TRBV23-1 and TRBJ2-7, with D tentatively TRBD1 or TRBD2 (5 bases each). TRBV23-1 is assigned to the ORF class and has an uncertain function. The V gene lost 4 bases and the J gene lost 9 bases, with 25 bases spanning the gap. This CDR3 has 16 amino acids. The CDR3 spells CASSRNSDGASGRQYF. CDR3 coding DNA: TGCGCCAGCAGTCGAAACTCTGACGGGGCCTCGGGAAGGCAGTACTTC.

This rearrangement joins TRBV28 to TRBJ2-1, with D possibly TRBD1 on 5 matching bases. CDR3 length: 13 residues. V was clipped by 7 bases and J by 4 bases, with 11 bases between them. The germline V gene has CDR1 MDHEN and CDR2 SYDVKM. Written as DNA, the CDR3 is TGTGCCAGCACGACAGAGCTTTACAATGAGCAGTTCTTC. Protein product: CASTTELYNEQFF.

This chain uses TRBV7-8 with TRBJ1-4; possible D gene TRBD1, 5 bases. This CDR3 contains 14 residues. In germline, CDR1 is SGHVS, CDR2 FQNEAQ. V lost 3 bases and J 4 bases, leaving 9 bases between the germline ends. DNA of the CDR3: TGTGCCAGCAGCTTTGGGGCTCATAATGAAAAACTGTTTTTT. Its translation: CASSFGAHNEKLFF.

This clone came up once. The chain uses TRBV6-1 and TRBJ1-2; D uncertain. Germline CDR1 and CDR2: MNHNS and SASEGT. With 3 bases removed from V and 2 bases from J, the gap between germline ends came to 13 bases. This CDR3 is built from 15 residues. The CDR3 loop reads CASSEVQASNYGYTF. The CDR3 nucleotides are TGTGCCAGCAGTGAGGTCCAGGCCTCAAACTATGGCTACACCTTC.

Turning to this clone: This could be a read error, since a much larger clone is one nucleotide away. V usage is TRBV9 and J usage is TRBJ2-3; no reliable D call. Germline assignment: CDR1 SGDLS and CDR2 YYNGEE. This CDR3 has 13 amino acids. V was shortened by 4 bases and J by 0 bases, with 6 bases between the two germline ends. DNA of the CDR3: TGTGCCAGCAGCTCTATTAGCACAGATACGCAGTATTTT. Translated, it gives CASSSISTDTQYF. Looking up the rest from reference TRBV9 and TRBJ2-3 gives the full variable domain: DSGVTQTPKHLITATGQRVTLRCSPRSGDLSVYWYQQSLDQGLQFLIQYYNGEERAKGNILERFSAQQFPDLHSELNLSSLELGDSALYFCASSSISTDTQYFGPGTRLTVL.

The genes are TRBV10-2 and TRBJ1-1; tentatively, D is TRBD1 (5 bases). The CDR3 is 14 amino acids. Germline loops: CDR1 WSHSY, CDR2 SAAADI. V was cut by 7 bases and J by 0 bases, with 12 bases left in between. Here the CDR3 DNA reads TGCGCCAGCATTGACAGCGGAATGAACACTGAAGCTTTCTTT. Translation: CASIDSGMNTEAFF.

This clone was found a few times. The CDR3 coding sequence is TGTGCCAGCAGCTTAAGATGGAGGGCCTACAATGAGCAGTTCTTC. Encoded protein: CASSLRWRAYNEQFF. The chain combines TRBV7-9 with TRBJ2-1; D perhaps matches TRBD2 (6 bases). Germline V gene sequence: CDR1 SEHNR, CDR2 FQNEAQ (reference sequence). V shed 2 bases and J shed 2 bases, with 10 bases lying between them. The CDR3 is 15 residues long.

The chain employs TRBV5-4 and TRBJ1-1; a weak D match, TRBD1 (5 bases). The CDR3 extends over 14 amino acids. Germline V gives CDR1 SGHNT, CDR2 YYREEE (reference sequence). Trimming removed 4 bases at V and 3 bases at J, with 13 bases between. The CDR3 reads CASSKRDRDTEAFF. CDR3 DNA: TGTGCCAGCAGCAAAAGGGACCGTGACACTGAAGCTTTCTTT.

The rearrangement joins TRBV5-1 to TRBJ1-1; D is perhaps TRBD1 (6 bases). In germline, CDR1 is SGHRS, CDR2 YFSETQ. The CDR3 contains 16 residues. With 3 bases removed from V and 0 bases from J, the gap between germline ends came to 15 bases. CDR3 residues: CASSSGHEILNTEAFF. In DNA form, the CDR3 reads TGCGCCAGCAGCTCGGGACACGAGATATTGAACACTGAAGCTTTCTTT.

V is TRBV19 and J is TRBJ2-3, with no clear D. The V gene lost 6 bases and the J gene lost 3 bases, with 4 bases spanning the gap. CDR1 and CDR2 from the germline V gene are LNHDA and SQIVND (reference sequence). There are 11 residues in the CDR3. The CDR3 DNA reads as TGTGCCAGTAGCCTTACAGATACGCAGTATTTT. Its translation: CASSLTDTQYF.